Listed below are T cell receptor beta chains from one sample, sequenced in a study of CD8 T cells in ankylosing spondylitis. MiXCR, applied by TCRdb to the 5' RACE reads, yields one record per CDR3 protein. The sample comprises under 250,000 distinct CDR3 sequences, roughly 32% of which are singletons, and around 4% rests with the top ten. The sequenced sample consisted of blood, either unsorted or a sorted T cell fraction (not recorded which). These receptors all come from a male donor with ankylosing spondylitis or in good health (not recorded which). Both conserved end residues are part of each CDR3. D genes are given only for firm matches. Expanded clones are given a class, and other clones once, few, many or no size at all.

cdr3_aa cdr3_nt v_call clone_size d_call j_call
CASSFEGGTGTEAFF TGTGCCAGCAGCTTCGAAGGGGGGACGGGCACTGAAGCTTTCTTT TRBV7-9 . . TRBJ1-1
CASSYTGEGTEAFF TGCGCCAGCAGCTACACAGGGGAAGGAACTGAAGCTTTCTTT TRBV5-1 . TRBD1 TRBJ1-1
CSANGQGDNQPQHF TGCAGTGCCAATGGACAGGGGGACAATCAGCCCCAGCATTTT TRBV20-1 few TRBD1 TRBJ1-5
CASDRRKADTQYF TGTGCCAGCGATAGACGCAAAGCAGATACGCAGTATTTT TRBV12-3/TRBV12-4 . . TRBJ2-3
CATAEGRTEAFF TGTGCCACCGCGGAGGGGAGGACTGAAGCTTTCTTT TRBV10-3 . . TRBJ1-1
CSASLKGWDTEQYF TGCAGTGCTAGTCTAAAAGGGTGGGACACCGAGCAGTACTTC TRBV20-1 few . TRBJ2-7
CSAGSGTDSYEQYF TGCAGTGCCGGGAGTGGGACAGATTCCTACGAGCAGTACTTC TRBV20-1 . . TRBJ2-7
CASSLAWASPTDTQYF TGTGCCAGCAGTTTAGCGTGGGCTTCACCCACAGATACGCAGTATTTT TRBV12-3/TRBV12-4 . . TRBJ2-3
CSARDYSGGESEEQFF TGCAGTGCTAGAGATTATAGCGGGGGGGAGAGTGAGGAGCAGTTCTTC TRBV20-1 many TRBD2 TRBJ2-1
CASSPTLNRDRAGEQYF TGTGCCAGCAGTCCTACCTTGAACCGGGACAGGGCTGGGGAGCAGTACTTC TRBV28 . TRBD1 TRBJ2-7
CAISEATGFYNEQFF TGTGCCATCAGTGAGGCGACAGGGTTCTACAATGAGCAGTTCTTC TRBV10-3 . TRBD1 TRBJ2-1
CASSVAGGRTDTQYF TGTGCCAGCAGTGTAGCGGGGGGACGCACAGATACGCAGTATTTT TRBV12-3/TRBV12-4 once TRBD2 TRBJ2-3
CASSTFSYEQYF TGTGCCAGCAGTACCTTCTCCTACGAGCAGTACTTC TRBV28 . . TRBJ2-7
CASSSTTGVNSPLHF TGTGCCAGCAGCTCAACCACAGGGGTTAATTCACCCCTCCACTTT TRBV7-9 . TRBD1 TRBJ1-6
CASGARLSQETQYF TGTGCCAGCGGGGCGAGACTGTCTCAAGAGACCCAGTACTTC TRBV27 . . TRBJ2-5
CAISDERGSDTQYF TGTGCCATCAGTGATGAGAGGGGGTCAGATACGCAGTATTTT TRBV10-3 . . TRBJ2-3
CASSQDVYEQYF TGTGCCAGCAGCCAAGACGTCTACGAGCAGTACTTC TRBV7-9 . . TRBJ2-7
CASSHRQAEQYF TGTGCCAGCAGTCACAGACAGGCCGAGCAGTACTTC TRBV6-5 . . TRBJ2-7
CASSRLAINNEQFF TGTGCCAGCAGCCGCCTAGCCATAAACAATGAGCAGTTCTTC TRBV6-2/TRBV6-3 few . TRBJ2-1
CSARDLAEAFF TGCAGTGCTAGAGACCTAGCCGAAGCTTTCTTT TRBV20-1 . . TRBJ1-1
CSAPGRSFYGYTF TGCAGTGCCCCGGGACGGAGCTTCTATGGCTACACCTTC TRBV20-1 . . TRBJ1-2
CSADAGGRSSPLHF TGCAGTGCCGACGCAGGGGGTAGGAGTTCACCCCTCCACTTT TRBV20-1 many TRBD1 TRBJ1-6
CASSLLQEEETQYF TGTGCCAGCAGCTTACTACAGGAAGAAGAGACCCAGTACTTC TRBV5-6 many . TRBJ2-5
CSVEGSEVGAGAYEQYF TGCAGCGTTGAAGGATCCGAGGTCGGAGCCGGGGCCTACGAGCAGTACTTC TRBV29-1 . . TRBJ2-7
CASSPPTGQGHGYTF TGTGCCAGCTCACCACCTACGGGACAGGGACATGGCTACACCTTC TRBV18 . TRBD1 TRBJ1-2
CASSRSGAITDTQYF TGTGCCAGCAGTAGGAGCGGGGCAATCACAGATACGCAGTATTTT TRBV28 few TRBD2 TRBJ2-3
CASRYQERTGYEQYF TGTGCCAGCAGGTACCAAGAAAGAACAGGGTACGAGCAGTACTTC TRBV6-5 few . TRBJ2-7
CSTGQGNYGYTF TGCAGTACGGGACAGGGGAACTATGGCTACACCTTC TRBV20-1 . TRBD1 TRBJ1-2
CASSLDAGSLDEQYF TGCGCCAGCAGCCTCGACGCCGGCAGTCTCGACGAGCAGTACTTC TRBV4-1 . . TRBJ2-7
CASSSQAGGPEEQFF TGTGCCAGCAGTTCACAAGCGGGGGGGCCAGAAGAGCAGTTCTTC TRBV12-3/TRBV12-4 few TRBD2 TRBJ2-1
CASSPGASQETQYF TGTGCCAGCAGCCCGGGGGCTAGTCAAGAGACCCAGTACTTC TRBV5-8 . . TRBJ2-5
CSPRSEYEQYF TGCAGCCCCCGGTCAGAGTACGAGCAGTACTTC TRBV20-1 few . TRBJ2-7
CASSLLVTVNFEQFF TGTGCCAGCAGCTTATTAGTGACAGTAAATTTTGAGCAGTTCTTC TRBV7-2 . . TRBJ2-1
CASSLMGAAGYTF TGTGCCAGCAGTTTAATGGGGGCGGCTGGCTACACCTTC TRBV12-3/TRBV12-4 few . TRBJ1-2
CSAFTSGAEQYF TGCAGTGCTTTCACTAGCGGGGCCGAGCAGTACTTC TRBV20-1 few TRBD2 TRBJ2-7
CASSLGQANYGYTF TGTGCCAGCAGTTTGGGACAGGCAAACTATGGCTACACCTTC TRBV12-3/TRBV12-4 few TRBD1 TRBJ1-2
CASSRGGKSGYTF TGTGCCAGCAGCCGAGGAGGGAAGAGTGGCTACACCTTC TRBV6-1 few . TRBJ1-2
CSVEVPGTYEQYF TGCAGCGTTGAAGTGCCCGGTACCTACGAGCAGTACTTC TRBV29-1 many . TRBJ2-7
CASSLAPGIGAFF TGTGCCAGCAGCTTAGCGCCGGGAATAGGAGCTTTCTTT TRBV7-9 few . TRBJ1-1
CASSSPTRDTQYF TGTGCCAGCAGCTCTCCTACAAGAGATACGCAGTATTTT TRBV6-1 . . TRBJ2-3
CASSLDGGGIQPQHF TGTGCCAGCAGCTTGGACGGGGGAGGTATTCAGCCCCAGCATTTT TRBV5-4 . . TRBJ1-5
CASSASGGAGNQPQHF TGTGCCAGCAGTGCCTCAGGGGGCGCGGGCAATCAGCCCCAGCATTTT TRBV6-1 many TRBD1 TRBJ1-5
CASSSALQETQYF TGTGCCAGCAGTTCGGCACTCCAAGAGACCCAGTACTTC TRBV28 few . TRBJ2-5
CATSRATLARGAQETQYF TGTGCCACCAGCAGAGCAACACTAGCGAGAGGTGCTCAAGAGACCCAGTACTTC TRBV15 few TRBD2 TRBJ2-5
CASSYSTGRTEAFF TGTGCCAGCAGTTACTCGACAGGGAGGACTGAAGCTTTCTTT TRBV6-5 . TRBD1 TRBJ1-1